This T cell receptor (beta chain) was documented in a study of T cell responses to AZD1222 COVID-19 vaccine. Study findings and constraints: Two AZD1222 doses significantly raised spike-specific TCR breadth and depth over controls. Dominant CD4 TCR responses targeted spike regions 160-218 and 743-854. Clonal diversity was possibly underestimated, and white British individuals and females predominated among donors.

Germline CDR1 reads LNHDA; CDR2 reads SQIVND (reference sequence). This CDR3 has 15 residues. With 10 bases clipped from V and 4 bases from J, the junction kept 12 bases outside the gene matches. TCRdb keeps only in-frame clones here, not all; method: immunoSEQ multiplex PCR. The repertoire holds over 100,000 clones, with around 87% as singletons. This clone was found a few times. The target antigen is unknown. The chain combines TRBV19 with TRBJ1-3; 8 bases line up with TRBD1. The TCR sequence derives from an adult who received the AZD1222 COVID-19 vaccine. The sample consisted of peripheral blood, taken 28 days after the second AZD1222 dose. The CDR3 region has the DNA TGTGCCACCACGGCAGGGGGCTTTTCGGGAAACACCATATATTTT. Translated, it gives CATTAGGFSGNTIYF.